The clone carrying this T cell receptor beta chain was counted a few times. Its antigen is still unknown. Amplification targeted TCR beta CDR3 regions from RNA transcripts. RT-PCR in the first round (using the HTBI primer set) targeted the TCR CDR3. Using its own MiXCR run on the multiplex PCR reads, TCRdb lists one record per CDR3 protein. The data contain around 340,000 distinct CDR3 sequences, approximately 14% of them singletons. The CDR3 covers 13 residues. The V gene lost 2 bases and the J gene lost 7 bases, with 12 bases spanning the gap. The germline gives CDR1 GTSNPN, CDR2 SVGIG (reference sequence). These data originate in a study of T cells in Graves' hyperthyroidism and ophthalmopathy. Study-wide findings and caveats: Blood also contained most expanded thyroid clonotypes above 0.001. In the analysis, a 13 V-J model separated ophthalmopathy from stable hyperthyroidism.

Thyroid ultrasound, orbital computed tomography, clinical symptoms, and serum thyroxine and TRAb underpinned diagnoses. This sequence was found in a woman in her 30s with Graves' hyperthyroidism. Sequencing used blood. V gene TRBV30 combines with J gene TRBJ1-5; no clear D. DNA for the CDR3: TGTGCCTGGAGTAATGGAGCCGAGCAGCCCCAGCATTTT. Translated: CAWSNGAEQPQHF.